This T cell receptor beta chain came from a study of blood T cell repertoires in COVID-19. Study in general: Sites across the United States, Italy and Spain contributed samples from acute and convalescent COVID-19.

In the authors' workflow: The assay estimated nucleated cells by amplifying reference gene primers. Method: immunoSEQ multiplex PCR; TCRdb's copy keeps in-frame clones and lacks some. That table is the source of V, J and clone size, and D and trimming were worked out from the DNA. The data show 150,000 to 200,000 clones, with around 90% seen just once and less than 3% held by the top ten. V lost 6 bases and J 4 bases, leaving 12 bases between the germline ends. Germline V gives CDR1 MNHEY, CDR2 SVGAGI. The CDR3 has 13 residues. The receptor was derived from a man aged 35 to 55 with active or convalescent COVID-19. The chain couples TRBV6-5 to TRBJ1-2, with a possible D match to TRBD1 (6 bases). The sequenced sample was peripheral blood. Here the CDR3 reads CASRSTDSYGYTF. The DNA of the CDR3 is TGTGCCAGCAGGTCAACGGACAGCTATGGCTACACCTTC.